Below, 21 T cell receptor beta chains from the same sample are listed, as sequenced in a study of cytomegalovirus exposure and HLA in healthy donors. The PCR had 60 Vbeta and 13 Jbeta primers. Assay: immunoSEQ multiplex PCR; the TCRdb copy retains only in-frame clones and omits some. The listing contains approximately 50,000 clones. The source material was PBMCs. The source of these receptors is a female donor in good health and CMV-seronegative.

This chain connects TRBV29-1 to TRBJ2-1; 11 bases fit TRBD2. From germline, CDR1 is SQVTM and CDR2 ANQGSEA. The trim removed 8 bases at V and 5 bases at J, leaving 11 bases unmatched. The CDR3 length is 15 residues. CDR3 DNA: TGCAGCACATCGCCGGGACTAGCGGACCACAATGAGCAGTTCTTC. It yields the protein CSTSPGLADHNEQFF.

The chain is built from TRBV11-3 and TRBJ2-7; 10 bases fit TRBD2. The CDR3 is made up of 15 amino acids. Germline V gene lookup returns CDR1 SGHNT and CDR2 YENEEA. The ends lost 5 bases at V and 4 bases at J; junction bases unmatched: 8. CDR3 sequence (DNA): TGTGCCAGCAGCCCTGGGCTAGCGGGAGCTTACGAGCAGTACTTC. It encodes CASSPGLAGAYEQYF.

V is TRBV19 and J is TRBJ1-4; 8 bases align to TRBD1. V shed 4 bases and J 0 bases; nucleotides not matched to a gene: 10. This CDR3 contains 18 residues. Per the germline V gene, CDR1 is LNHDA and CDR2 is SQIVND (reference sequence). CDR3 loop: CASSRAGTGIATNEKLFF. The CDR3 bases are TGTGCCAGTAGTAGAGCCGGGACAGGCATCGCAACTAATGAAAAACTGTTTTTT.

The chain couples TRBV2 to TRBJ1-1; maybe TRBD1 (6 bases). The germline V gene has CDR1 SNHLY and CDR2 FYNNEI. CDR3 length equals 15 residues. V shed 9 bases and J shed 4 bases, with 21 bases lying between them. As DNA, the CDR3 is TGTGCCAGTGGGAGGGGGGCTAGTGGTCTCACTGAAGCTTTCTTT. Translation gives CASGRGASGLTEAFF.

The chain combines TRBV7-9 with TRBJ2-7; 11 nucleotides line up with TRBD1. Germline V gene sequence: CDR1 SEHNR, CDR2 FQNEAQ (reference sequence). After removal of 5 bases from V and 6 bases from J, the junction contained 6 bases not matched to a gene. CDR3 length: 14 amino acids. CDR3 in amino acids: CASSPGTGGFEQYF. For the CDR3, the DNA is TGTGCCAGCAGCCCGGGGACAGGGGGGTTCGAGCAGTACTTC.

The chain is built from TRBV19 and TRBJ2-1; D is possibly TRBD2 (5 bases). The CDR3 runs 13 residues. CDR1 is LNHDA and CDR2 is SQIVND in the germline V gene (reference sequence). The V end lost 3 bases, the J end lost 9 bases, and 12 bases lay between the germline ends. The CDR3 is CASSILGSGEQFF. The CDR3 bases are TGTGCCAGTAGTATTTTGGGGAGTGGTGAGCAGTTCTTC.

V is TRBV6-1 and J is TRBJ1-3, with D tentatively TRBD1 (6 bases). The CDR3 runs to 16 residues. The germline V gene has CDR1 MNHNS and CDR2 SASEGT. V lost 1 base, J lost 0 bases, and 10 bases lay in between. The CDR3 DNA reads as TGTGCCAGCAGTGAAGGGGTAGGGGGCTCTGGAAACACCATATATTTT. It encodes CASSEGVGGSGNTIYF.

The J gene is TRBJ2-1, the V gene TRBV6-6, with D perhaps TRBD2 (6 bases). The CDR3 is 15 residues long. The V gene's germline CDR1 is MNHNY and CDR2 SVGAGI (reference sequence). V shed 2 bases and J shed 5 bases, with 13 bases lying between them. The DNA of the CDR3 is TGTGCCAGCAGTTACGTGGGGGGAGCTGACAATGAGCAGTTCTTC. Amino acid sequence: CASSYVGGADNEQFF.

The rearrangement uses TRBV19 and TRBJ1-1; D is ambiguous. The CDR3 runs to 13 residues. Trimming pared 0 bases from V and 4 bases from J, leaving 6 bases between. Germline V lookup: CDR1 LNHDA, CDR2 SQIVND (reference sequence). CDR3 sequence (DNA): TGTGCCAGTAGTATAGATCGGTCCACTGAAGCTTTCTTT. As protein: CASSIDRSTEAFF.

The chain combines TRBV19 with TRBJ1-2; no reliable D call. The V gene lost 8 bases and the J gene lost 5 bases, with 12 bases spanning the gap. This CDR3 region has 12 residues. The V gene's germline CDR1 is LNHDA and CDR2 SQIVND (reference sequence). In DNA form, the CDR3 reads TGTGCCAGTTCCAGGCAAGAGTATGGCTACACCTTC. Translating gives CASSRQEYGYTF.

This sequence joins TRBV4-1 and TRBJ2-1, with a weak D call TRBD1 (5 bases). V dropped 0 bases and J dropped 10 bases, with 10 bases sitting between them. This CDR3 has 13 residues. In germline, CDR1 is MGHRA, CDR2 YSYEKL. CDR3 sequence: CASSQEGAFEQFF. CDR3 coding DNA: TGCGCCAGCAGCCAAGAAGGGGCTTTCGAGCAGTTCTTC.

J is TRBJ2-5 and V is TRBV6-1; TRBD2 is a possible D gene (5 bases). The V gene's germline CDR1 is MNHNS and CDR2 SASEGT. The CDR3 extends over 15 amino acids. V was pared by 8 bases and J by 7 bases, with 23 bases between. In DNA form, the CDR3 reads TGTGCCAGCGACGCAACGGACTGGGCCTTGGGGACCCAGTACTTC. Amino acids: CASDATDWALGTQYF.

This chain joins TRBV7-9 and TRBJ2-7, with TRBD1 as a possible D gene (5 bases). CDR3 size: 14 residues. Trimming pared 3 bases from V and 0 bases from J, leaving 9 bases between. Germline assignment: CDR1 SEHNR and CDR2 FQNEAQ (reference sequence). The DNA for the CDR3 is TGTGCCAGCAGCTTCCGCAGGGACTCCTACGAGCAGTACTTC. It specifies CASSFRRDSYEQYF.

V gene TRBV5-1 combines with J gene TRBJ2-3; 11 positions agree with TRBD2. This CDR3 contains 16 residues. J lost 6 bases, V lost 2 bases, and 8 bases had no gene match. Germline CDR1 SGHRS, CDR2 YFSETQ. CDR3 residues: CASSFTSGGLPDTQYF. The CDR3 DNA sequence: TGCGCCAGCAGCTTTACTAGCGGGGGACTGCCCGATACGCAGTATTTT.

The rearrangement links TRBV5-1 to TRBJ2-1; TRBD2 might be the D (6 bases). This CDR3 is 13 amino acids long. Germline CDR1 and CDR2: SGHRS and YFSETQ. Trimming shortened V by 1 base and J by 14 bases, and 16 bases separated the two germline ends. DNA for the CDR3: TGCGCCAGCAGCTTGCTTACGGGAGAAAGAAAGTTCTTC. It yields the protein CASSLLTGERKFF.

The genes are TRBV18 and TRBJ1-1; a possible D gene is TRBD1 (6 bases). Trimming took 10 bases from V and 1 from J, leaving 25 bases between them. Germline assignment: CDR1 KGHSH and CDR2 LQKENI. CDR3 length equals 17 residues. The chain's CDR3 is CATCNTVGDIQNTEAFF. The CDR3 DNA reads TGTGCCACCTGCAACACCGTAGGGGACATACAGAACACTGAAGCTTTCTTT.

This sequence joins TRBV7-9 and TRBJ1-2, with a weak D call TRBD1 (6 bases). The CDR3 runs 16 residues. Germline CDR1 and CDR2: SEHNR and FQNEAQ (reference sequence). V gave up 5 bases and J gave up 5 bases, with 21 bases separating them. The CDR3 is CASSPPFGQQPYGYTF. The CDR3 DNA is TGTGCCAGCAGCCCACCCTTTGGACAGCAACCTTATGGCTACACCTTC.

The rearrangement links TRBV18 to TRBJ1-2, with 9 bases that match TRBD1. Unmatched junction bases numbered 9, after V lost 3 bases and J lost 4 bases. The CDR3 has 16 residues. Germline V lookup: CDR1 KGHSH, CDR2 LQKENI. The CDR3 loop is CASSPLGQGPFYGYTF. Written as DNA, the CDR3 is TGTGCCAGCTCACCCCTCGGACAGGGGCCTTTCTATGGCTACACCTTC.

V gene TRBV5-6 combines with J gene TRBJ2-5, with D perhaps matching TRBD1 (6 bases). The CDR3 extends over 16 amino acids. With 4 bases removed from V and 0 bases from J, the gap between germline ends came to 16 bases. Germline-derived CDR1 and CDR2 are SGHDT and YYEEEE. CDR3: CASSQADDRYQETQYF. The CDR3 region has the DNA TGTGCCAGCAGCCAGGCGGATGACAGGTACCAAGAGACCCAGTACTTC.

This sequence joins TRBV27 and TRBJ1-1; D is unclear. This CDR3 is built from 12 residues. V lost 5 bases, J lost 11 bases, and 15 bases lay in between. From germline, CDR1 is MNHEY and CDR2 SMNVEV (reference sequence). Here the CDR3 reads CASSRTGSEAFF. The CDR3 bases are TGTGCCAGCAGTCGTACGGGGAGTGAGGCTTTCTTT.

This sequence joins TRBV9 and TRBJ1-3; a possible D gene is TRBD1 (6 bases). Germline-derived CDR1 and CDR2 are SGDLS and YYNGEE. Trimming took 4 bases from V and 0 from J, leaving 23 bases between them. The CDR3 is 19 amino acids. CDR3 coding DNA: TGTGCCAGCAGCCTGGGGCCCGGAACCGGGACAATCTCTGGAAACACCATATATTTT. Residues: CASSLGPGTGTISGNTIYF. Combining the CDR3 with reference TRBV9 and TRBJ1-3 gives the whole variable domain DSGVTQTPKHLITATGQRVTLRCSPRSGDLSVYWYQQSLDQGLQFLIQYYNGEERAKGNILERFSAQQFPDLHSELNLSSLELGDSALYFCASSLGPGTGTISGNTIYFGEGSWLTVV.